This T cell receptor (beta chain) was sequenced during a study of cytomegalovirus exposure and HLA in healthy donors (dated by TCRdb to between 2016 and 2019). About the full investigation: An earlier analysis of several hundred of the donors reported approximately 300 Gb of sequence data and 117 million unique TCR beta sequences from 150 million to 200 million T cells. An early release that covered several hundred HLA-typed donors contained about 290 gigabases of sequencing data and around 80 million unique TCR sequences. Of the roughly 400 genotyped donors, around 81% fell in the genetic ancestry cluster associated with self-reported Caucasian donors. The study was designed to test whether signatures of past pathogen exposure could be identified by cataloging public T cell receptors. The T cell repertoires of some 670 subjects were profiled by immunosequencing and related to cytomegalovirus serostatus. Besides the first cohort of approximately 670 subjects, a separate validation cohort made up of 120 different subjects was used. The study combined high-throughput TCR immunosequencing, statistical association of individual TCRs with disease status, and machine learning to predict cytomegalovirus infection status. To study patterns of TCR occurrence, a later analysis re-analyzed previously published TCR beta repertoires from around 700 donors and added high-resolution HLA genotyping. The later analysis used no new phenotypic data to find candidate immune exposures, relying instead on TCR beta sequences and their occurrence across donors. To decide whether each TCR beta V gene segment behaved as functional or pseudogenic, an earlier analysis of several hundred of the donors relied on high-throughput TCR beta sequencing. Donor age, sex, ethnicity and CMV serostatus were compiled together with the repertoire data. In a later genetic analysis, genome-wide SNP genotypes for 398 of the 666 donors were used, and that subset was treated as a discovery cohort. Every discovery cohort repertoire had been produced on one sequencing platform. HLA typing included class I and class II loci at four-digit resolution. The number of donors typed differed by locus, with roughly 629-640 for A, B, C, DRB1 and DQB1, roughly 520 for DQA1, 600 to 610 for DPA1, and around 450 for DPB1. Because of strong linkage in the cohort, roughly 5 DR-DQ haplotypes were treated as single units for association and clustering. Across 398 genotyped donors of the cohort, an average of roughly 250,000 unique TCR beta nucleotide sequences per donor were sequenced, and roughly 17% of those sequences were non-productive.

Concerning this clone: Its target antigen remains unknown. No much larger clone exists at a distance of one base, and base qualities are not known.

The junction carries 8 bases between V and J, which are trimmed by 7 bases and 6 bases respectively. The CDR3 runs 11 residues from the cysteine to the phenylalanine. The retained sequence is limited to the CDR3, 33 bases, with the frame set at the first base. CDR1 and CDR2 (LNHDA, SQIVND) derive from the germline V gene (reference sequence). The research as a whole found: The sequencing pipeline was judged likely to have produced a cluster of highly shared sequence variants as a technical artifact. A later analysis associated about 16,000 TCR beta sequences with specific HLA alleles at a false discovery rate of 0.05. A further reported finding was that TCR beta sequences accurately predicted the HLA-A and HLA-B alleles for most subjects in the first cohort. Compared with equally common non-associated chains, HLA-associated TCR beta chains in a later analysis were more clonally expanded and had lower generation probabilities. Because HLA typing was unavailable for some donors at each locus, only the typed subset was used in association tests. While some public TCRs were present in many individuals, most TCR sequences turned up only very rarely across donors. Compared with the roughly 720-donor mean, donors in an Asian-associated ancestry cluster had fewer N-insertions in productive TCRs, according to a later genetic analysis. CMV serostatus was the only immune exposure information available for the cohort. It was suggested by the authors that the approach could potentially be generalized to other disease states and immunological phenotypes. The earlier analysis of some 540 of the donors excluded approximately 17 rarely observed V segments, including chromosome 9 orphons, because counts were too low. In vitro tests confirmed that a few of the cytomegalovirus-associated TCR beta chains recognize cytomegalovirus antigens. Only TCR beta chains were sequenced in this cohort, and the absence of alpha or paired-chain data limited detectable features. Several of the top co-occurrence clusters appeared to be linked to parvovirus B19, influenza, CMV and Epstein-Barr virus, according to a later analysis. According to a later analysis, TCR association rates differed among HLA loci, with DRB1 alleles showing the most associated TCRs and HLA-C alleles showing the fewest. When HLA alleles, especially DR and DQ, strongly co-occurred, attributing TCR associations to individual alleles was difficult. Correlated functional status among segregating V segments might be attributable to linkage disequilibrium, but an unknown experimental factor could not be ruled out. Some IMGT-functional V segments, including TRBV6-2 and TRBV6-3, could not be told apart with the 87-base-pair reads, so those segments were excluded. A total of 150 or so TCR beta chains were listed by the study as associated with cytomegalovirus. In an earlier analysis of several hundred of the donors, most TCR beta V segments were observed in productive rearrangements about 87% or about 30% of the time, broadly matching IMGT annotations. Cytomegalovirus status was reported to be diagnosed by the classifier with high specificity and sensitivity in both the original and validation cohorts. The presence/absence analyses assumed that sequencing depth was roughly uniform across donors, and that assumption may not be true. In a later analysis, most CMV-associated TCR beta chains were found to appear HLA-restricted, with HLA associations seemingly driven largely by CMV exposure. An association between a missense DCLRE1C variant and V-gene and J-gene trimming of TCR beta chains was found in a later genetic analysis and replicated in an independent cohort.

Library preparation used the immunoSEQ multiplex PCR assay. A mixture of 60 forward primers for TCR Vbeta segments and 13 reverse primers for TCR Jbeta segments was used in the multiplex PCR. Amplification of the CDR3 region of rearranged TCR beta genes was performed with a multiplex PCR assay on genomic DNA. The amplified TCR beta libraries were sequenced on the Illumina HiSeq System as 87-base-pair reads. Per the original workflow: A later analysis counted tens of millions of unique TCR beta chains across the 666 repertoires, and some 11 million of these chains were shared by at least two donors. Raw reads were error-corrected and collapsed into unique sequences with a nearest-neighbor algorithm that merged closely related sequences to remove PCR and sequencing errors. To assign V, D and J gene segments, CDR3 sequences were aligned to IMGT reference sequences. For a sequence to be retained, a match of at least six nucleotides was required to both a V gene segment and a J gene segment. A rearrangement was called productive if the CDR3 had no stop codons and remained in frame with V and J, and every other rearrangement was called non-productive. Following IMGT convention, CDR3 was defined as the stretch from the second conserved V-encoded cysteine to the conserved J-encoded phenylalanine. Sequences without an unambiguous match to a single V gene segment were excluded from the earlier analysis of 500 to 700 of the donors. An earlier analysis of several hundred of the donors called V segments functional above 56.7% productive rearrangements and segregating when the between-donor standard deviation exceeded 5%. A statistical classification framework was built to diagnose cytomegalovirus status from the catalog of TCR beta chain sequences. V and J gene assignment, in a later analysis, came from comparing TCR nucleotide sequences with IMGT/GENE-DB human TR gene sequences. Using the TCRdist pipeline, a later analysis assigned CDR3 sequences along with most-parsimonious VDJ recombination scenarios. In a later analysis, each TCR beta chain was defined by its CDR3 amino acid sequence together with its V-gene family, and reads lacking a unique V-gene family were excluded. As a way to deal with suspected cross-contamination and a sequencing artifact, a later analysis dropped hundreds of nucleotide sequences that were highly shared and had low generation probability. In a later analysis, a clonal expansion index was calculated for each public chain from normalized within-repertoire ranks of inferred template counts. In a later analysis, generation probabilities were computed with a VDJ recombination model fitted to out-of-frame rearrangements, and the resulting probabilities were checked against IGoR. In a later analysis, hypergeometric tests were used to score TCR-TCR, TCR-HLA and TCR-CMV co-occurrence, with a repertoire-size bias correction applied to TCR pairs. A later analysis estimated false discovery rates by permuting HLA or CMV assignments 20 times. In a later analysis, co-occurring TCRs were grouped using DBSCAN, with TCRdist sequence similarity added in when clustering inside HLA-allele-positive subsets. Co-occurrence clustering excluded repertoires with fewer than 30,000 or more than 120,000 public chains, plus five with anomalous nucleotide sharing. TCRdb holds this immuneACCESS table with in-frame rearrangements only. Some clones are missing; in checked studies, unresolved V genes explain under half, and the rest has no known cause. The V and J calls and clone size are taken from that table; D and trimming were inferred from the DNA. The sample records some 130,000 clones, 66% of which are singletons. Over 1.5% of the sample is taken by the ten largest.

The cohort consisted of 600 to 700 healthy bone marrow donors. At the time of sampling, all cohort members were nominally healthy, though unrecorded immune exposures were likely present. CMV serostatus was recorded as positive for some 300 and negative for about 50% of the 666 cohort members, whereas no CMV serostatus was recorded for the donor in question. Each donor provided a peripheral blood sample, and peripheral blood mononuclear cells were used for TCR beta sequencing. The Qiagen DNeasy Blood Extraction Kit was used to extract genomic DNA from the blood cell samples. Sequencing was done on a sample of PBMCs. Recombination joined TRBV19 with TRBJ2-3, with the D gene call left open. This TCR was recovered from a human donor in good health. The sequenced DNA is TGTGCCAGTAACATGGAGGATACGCAGTATTTT. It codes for CASNMEDTQYF.